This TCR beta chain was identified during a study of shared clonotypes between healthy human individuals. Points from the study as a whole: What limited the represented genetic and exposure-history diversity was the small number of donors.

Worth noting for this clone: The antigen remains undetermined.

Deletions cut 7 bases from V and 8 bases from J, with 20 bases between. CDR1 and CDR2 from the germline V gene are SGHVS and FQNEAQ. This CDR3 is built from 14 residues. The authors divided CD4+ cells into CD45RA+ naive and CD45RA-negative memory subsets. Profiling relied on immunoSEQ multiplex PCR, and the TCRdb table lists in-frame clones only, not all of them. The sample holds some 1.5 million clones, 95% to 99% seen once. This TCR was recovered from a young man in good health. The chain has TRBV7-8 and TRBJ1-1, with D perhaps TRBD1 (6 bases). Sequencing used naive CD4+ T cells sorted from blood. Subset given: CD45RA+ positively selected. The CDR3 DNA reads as TGTGCCAGCATCCCTCGGGGGATAGGGGGGGAAGCTTTCTTT. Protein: CASIPRGIGGEAFF.